This entry features one T cell receptor beta chain sequence. This record belongs to a study of blood T cell repertoires in COVID-19. Across the whole study: Collection of acute and convalescent COVID-19 samples took place in the United States, Italy and Spain. Nucleic acid was either cDNA or gDNA, and it came from T cells, B-cell-depleted T cells, or PBMCs.

The ends were cut back, 1 base at V and 4 bases at J, with 11 bases in the middle. Looked up from germline, CDR1 is SGHRS and CDR2 is YFSETQ. The CDR3 is 14 amino acids. Original processing methods: Reference gene primer amplification gave nucleated cell count estimates. Using immunoSEQ multiplex PCR, the repertoire was profiled, and TCRdb retains in-frame clones only, with some absent. D and trimming come from the DNA, and the V and J calls and clone size come from that table. The sample records about 48,000 clones, 80% to 90% being singletons. Input material: peripheral blood. This TCR was sampled from a man in his forties with acute or convalescent COVID-19. The V and J genes are TRBV5-1 and TRBJ1-1, with a weak D call TRBD1 (6 bases). The DNA for the CDR3 is TGCGCCAGCAGCTTGCGACAGGCGGGCACTGAAGCTTTCTTT. Protein: CASSLRQAGTEAFF.